This T cell receptor (beta chain) was sequenced for a study of T cell repertoires in cytomegalovirus infection. Study-level background: Based on public TCR beta signatures, there were indications of CMV infection and of a matching HLA type.

TCRdb independently ran MiXCR on the reads; one entry per CDR3 protein. The sample comprises around 450,000 distinct CDR3 sequences, approximately 10% of which are singletons, and around 9.6% rests with the top ten. This clonotype has at least ten counts. The target antigen is unknown. Study results and limitations: Based on cumulative public TCR beta family frequency, carriers of CMV plus the relevant HLA were identified. Clonotypes of TCR beta that were HLA-C-restricted and CMV-specific dominated the ex vivo response.

Unmatched junction bases numbered 17, after V lost 5 bases and J lost 5 bases. Germline values: CDR1 MDHEN, CDR2 SYDVKM. The CDR3 totals 18 residues. Material for sequencing was PBMCs. This receptor was identified in a human donor in good health (CMV status not recorded). Some clones in this sample may be carry-over from other donors' samples. V usage is TRBV28 and J usage is TRBJ2-5, with 10 positions matching TRBD2. The CDR3 protein is CASSPPGLAGDGWETQYF. In DNA form, the CDR3 reads TGTGCCAGCAGTCCCCCAGGGCTAGCGGGAGATGGTTGGGAGACCCAGTACTTC. Full variable domain (rest looked up from reference TRBV28 and TRBJ2-5): DVKVTQSSRYLVKRTGEKVFLECVQDMDHENMFWYRQDPGLGLRLIYFSYDVKMKEKGDIPEGYSVSREKKERFSLILESASTNQTSMYLCASSPPGLAGDGWETQYFGPGTRLLVL.